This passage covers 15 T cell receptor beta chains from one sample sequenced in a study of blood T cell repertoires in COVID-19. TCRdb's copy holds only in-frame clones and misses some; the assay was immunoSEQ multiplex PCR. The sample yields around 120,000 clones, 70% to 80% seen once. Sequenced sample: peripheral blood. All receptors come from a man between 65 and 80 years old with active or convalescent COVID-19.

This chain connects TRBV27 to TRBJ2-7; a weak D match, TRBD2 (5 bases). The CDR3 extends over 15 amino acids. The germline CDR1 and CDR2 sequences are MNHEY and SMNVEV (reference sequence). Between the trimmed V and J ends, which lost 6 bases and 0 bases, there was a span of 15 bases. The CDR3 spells CASRIGQRDSYEQYF. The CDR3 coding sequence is TGTGCCAGCAGAATAGGCCAGAGGGACTCCTACGAGCAGTACTTC.

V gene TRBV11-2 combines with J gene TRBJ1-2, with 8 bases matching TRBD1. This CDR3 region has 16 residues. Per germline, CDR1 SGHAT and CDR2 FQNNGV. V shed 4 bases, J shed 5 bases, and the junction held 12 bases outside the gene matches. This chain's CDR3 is CASSSRIVGTGYGYTF. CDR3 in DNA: TGTGCCAGCAGCTCCCGAATCGTGGGGACAGGATATGGCTACACCTTC.

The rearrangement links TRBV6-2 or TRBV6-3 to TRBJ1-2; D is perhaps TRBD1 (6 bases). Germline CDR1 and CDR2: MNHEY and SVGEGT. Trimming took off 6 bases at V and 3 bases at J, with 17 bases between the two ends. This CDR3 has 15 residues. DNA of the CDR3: TGTGCCAGCAGCCCCCCGGGACATATGTACTATGGCTACACCTTC. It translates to CASSPPGHMYYGYTF.

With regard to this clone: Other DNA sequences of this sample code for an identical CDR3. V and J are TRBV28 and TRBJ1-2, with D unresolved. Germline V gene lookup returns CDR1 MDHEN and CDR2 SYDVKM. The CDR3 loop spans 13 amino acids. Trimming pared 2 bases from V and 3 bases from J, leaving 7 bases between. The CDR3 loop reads CASSLGQHYGYTF. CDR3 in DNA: TGTGCCAGCAGTTTAGGGCAGCACTATGGCTACACCTTC.

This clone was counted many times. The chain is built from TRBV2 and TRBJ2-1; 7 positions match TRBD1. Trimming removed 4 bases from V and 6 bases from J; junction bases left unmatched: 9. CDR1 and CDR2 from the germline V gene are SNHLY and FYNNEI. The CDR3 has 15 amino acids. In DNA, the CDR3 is TGTGCCAGCAGTGCGAGGCAGGGGGATCTCAATGAGCAGTTCTTC. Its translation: CASSARQGDLNEQFF.

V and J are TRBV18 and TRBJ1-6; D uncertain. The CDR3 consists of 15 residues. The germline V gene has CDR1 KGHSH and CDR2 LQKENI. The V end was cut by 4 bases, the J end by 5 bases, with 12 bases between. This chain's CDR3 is CASSLLGSDNSPLHF. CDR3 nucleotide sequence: TGTGCCAGCTCACTCCTAGGATCAGATAATTCACCCCTCCACTTT.

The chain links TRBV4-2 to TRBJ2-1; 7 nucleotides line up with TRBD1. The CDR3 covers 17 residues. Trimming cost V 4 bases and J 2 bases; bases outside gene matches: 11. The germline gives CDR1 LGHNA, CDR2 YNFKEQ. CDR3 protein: CASSPTQTGNTYNEQFF. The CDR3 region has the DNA TGTGCCAGCAGCCCCACACAGACAGGGAACACCTACAATGAGCAGTTCTTC.

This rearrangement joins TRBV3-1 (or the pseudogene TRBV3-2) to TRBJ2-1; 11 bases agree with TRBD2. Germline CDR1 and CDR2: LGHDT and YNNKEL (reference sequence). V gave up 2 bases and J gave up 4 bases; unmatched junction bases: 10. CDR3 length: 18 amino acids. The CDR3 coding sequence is TGTGCCAGCAGCCAACGGCCCCGACTAGCGGGGATGTACAATGAGCAGTTCTTC. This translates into CASSQRPRLAGMYNEQFF.

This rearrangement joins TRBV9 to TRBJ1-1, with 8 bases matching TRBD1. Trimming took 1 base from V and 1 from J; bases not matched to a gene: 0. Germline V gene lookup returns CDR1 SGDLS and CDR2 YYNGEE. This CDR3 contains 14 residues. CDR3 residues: CASSVQGANTEAFF. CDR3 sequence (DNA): TGTGCCAGCAGCGTACAGGGGGCGAACACTGAAGCTTTCTTT.

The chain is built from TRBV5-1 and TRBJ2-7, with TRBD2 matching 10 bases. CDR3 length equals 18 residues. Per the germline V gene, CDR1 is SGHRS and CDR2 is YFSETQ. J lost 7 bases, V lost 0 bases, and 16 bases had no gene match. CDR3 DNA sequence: TGCGCCAGCAGCTTGGTGGCTAGCGGGAGCCGTGGAAATTCGGAGCAGTACTTC. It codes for CASSLVASGSRGNSEQYF.

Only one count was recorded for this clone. DNA for the CDR3: TGCGCCAGCAGCCATAGACTAGCGGGCATCTCCTACAATGAGCAGTTCTTC. Its translation is CASSHRLAGISYNEQFF. The chain carries TRBV5-1 and TRBJ2-1; 10 nucleotides match TRBD2. V trimming: 4 bases; J trimming: 0 bases; junction bases outside the gene matches: 7. This CDR3 has 17 residues. CDR1 SGHRS and CDR2 YFSETQ come from the germline V gene.

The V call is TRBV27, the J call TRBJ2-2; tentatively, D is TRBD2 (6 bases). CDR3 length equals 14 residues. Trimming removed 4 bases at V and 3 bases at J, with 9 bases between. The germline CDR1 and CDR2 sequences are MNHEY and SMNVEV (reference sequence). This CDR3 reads CASSYGGDTGELFF. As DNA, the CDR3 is TGTGCCAGCAGTTACGGGGGTGACACCGGGGAGCTGTTTTTT.

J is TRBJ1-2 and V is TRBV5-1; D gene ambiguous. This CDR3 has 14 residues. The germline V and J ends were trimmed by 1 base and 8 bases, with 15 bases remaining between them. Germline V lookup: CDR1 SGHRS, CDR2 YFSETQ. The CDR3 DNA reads TGCGCCAGCAGCTTGACACCGGGAACGTACGGCTACACCTTC. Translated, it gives CASSLTPGTYGYTF.

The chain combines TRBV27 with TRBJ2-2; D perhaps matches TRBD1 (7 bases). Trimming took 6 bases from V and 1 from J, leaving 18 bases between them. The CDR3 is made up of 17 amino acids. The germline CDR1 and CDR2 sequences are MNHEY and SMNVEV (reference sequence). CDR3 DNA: TGTGCCAGCAGACGGCAGGGGGAGGCTCGGAACACCGGGGAGCTGTTTTTT. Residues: CASRRQGEARNTGELFF.

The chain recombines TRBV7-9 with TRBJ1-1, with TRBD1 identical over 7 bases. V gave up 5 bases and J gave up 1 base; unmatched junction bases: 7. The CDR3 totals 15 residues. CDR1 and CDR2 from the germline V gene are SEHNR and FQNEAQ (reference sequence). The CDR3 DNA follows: TGTGCCAGCAGCCTACGACAGGGAGGGAACACTGAAGCTTTCTTT. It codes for CASSLRQGGNTEAFF.